This T cell receptor beta chain originates from a study of blood T cell repertoires in COVID-19. Whole-study context: Donors in the United States, Italy and Spain gave samples during acute or convalescent COVID-19.

The junction had 11 bases not matched to a gene; V was cut back by 4 bases and J by 3 bases. Germline CDR1 reads SGHNT; CDR2 reads YYREEE (reference sequence). The length of the CDR3 is 16 residues. Original processing methods: Amplification from reference gene primers served as the basis for estimated nucleated cell counts. Data came from immunoSEQ multiplex PCR; TCRdb stores just in-frame clones and leaves some out. V and J calls and clone size follow that table, whereas D and trimming were derived from the DNA. Of some 280,000 clones listed, approximately 86% were seen once; the top ten hold 4.1%.

The source material was peripheral blood. The chain joins TRBV5-4 to TRBJ1-2, with 8 bases aligning to TRBD1. This clonotype originated in a woman between 45 and 60 years old with active or convalescent COVID-19. The CDR3 DNA sequence: TGTGCCAGCAGCCGCTCTCTGACAGGGGAGGACTATGGCTACACCTTC. Amino acid sequence: CASSRSLTGEDYGYTF.